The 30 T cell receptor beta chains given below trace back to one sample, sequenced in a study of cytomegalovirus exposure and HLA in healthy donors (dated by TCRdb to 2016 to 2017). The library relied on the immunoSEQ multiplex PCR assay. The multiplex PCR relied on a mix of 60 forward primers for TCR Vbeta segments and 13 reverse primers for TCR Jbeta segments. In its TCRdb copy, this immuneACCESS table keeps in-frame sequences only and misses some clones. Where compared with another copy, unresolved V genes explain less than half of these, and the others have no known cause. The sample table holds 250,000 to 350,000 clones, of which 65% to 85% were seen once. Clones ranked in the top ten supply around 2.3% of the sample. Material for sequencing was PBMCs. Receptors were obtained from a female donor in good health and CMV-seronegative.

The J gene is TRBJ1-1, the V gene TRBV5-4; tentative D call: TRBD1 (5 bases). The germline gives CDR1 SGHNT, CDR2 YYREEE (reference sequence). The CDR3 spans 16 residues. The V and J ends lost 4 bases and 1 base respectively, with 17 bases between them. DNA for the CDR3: TGTGCCAGCAGCCGAATCTCGGGGGTTAAGAACACTGAAGCTTTCTTT. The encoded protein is CASSRISGVKNTEAFF.

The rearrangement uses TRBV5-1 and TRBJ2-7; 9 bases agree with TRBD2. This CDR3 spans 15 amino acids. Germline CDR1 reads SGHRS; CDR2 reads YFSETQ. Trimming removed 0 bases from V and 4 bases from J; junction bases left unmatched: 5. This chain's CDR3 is CASSLAASGIYEQYF. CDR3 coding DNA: TGCGCCAGCAGCTTGGCGGCTAGCGGGATTTACGAGCAGTACTTC. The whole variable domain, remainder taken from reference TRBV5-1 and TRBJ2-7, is KAGVTQTPRYLIKTRGQQVTLSCSPISGHRSVSWYQQTPGQGLQFLFEYFSETQRNKGNFPGRFSGRQFSNSRSEMNVSTLELGDSALYLCASSLAASGIYEQYFGPGTRLTVT.

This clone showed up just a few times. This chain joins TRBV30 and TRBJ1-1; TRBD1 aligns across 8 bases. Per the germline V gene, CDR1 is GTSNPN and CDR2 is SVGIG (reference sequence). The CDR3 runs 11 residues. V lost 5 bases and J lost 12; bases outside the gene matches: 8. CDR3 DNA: TGTGCCTGGGGAAAGGGACAGGTAACTTTCTTT. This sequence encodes CAWGKGQVTFF.

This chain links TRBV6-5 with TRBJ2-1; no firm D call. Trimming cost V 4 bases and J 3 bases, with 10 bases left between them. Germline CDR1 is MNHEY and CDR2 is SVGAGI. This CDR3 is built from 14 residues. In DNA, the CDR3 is TGTGCCAGCAGTTCCCCGTCGGGCTACAATGAGCAGTTCTTC. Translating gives CASSSPSGYNEQFF.

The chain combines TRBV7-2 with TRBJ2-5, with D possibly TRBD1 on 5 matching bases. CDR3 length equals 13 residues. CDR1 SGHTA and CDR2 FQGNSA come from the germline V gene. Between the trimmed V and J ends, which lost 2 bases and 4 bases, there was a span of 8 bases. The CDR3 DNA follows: TGTGCCAGCAGCTTATGGACAAGAGAGACCCAGTACTTC. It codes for CASSLWTRETQYF.

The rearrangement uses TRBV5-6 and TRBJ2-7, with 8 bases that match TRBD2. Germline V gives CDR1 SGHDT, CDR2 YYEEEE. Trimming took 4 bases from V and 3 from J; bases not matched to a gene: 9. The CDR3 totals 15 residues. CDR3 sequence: CASSRRVAGRYEQYF. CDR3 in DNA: TGTGCCAGCAGCCGCCGGGTAGCGGGACGCTACGAGCAGTACTTC.

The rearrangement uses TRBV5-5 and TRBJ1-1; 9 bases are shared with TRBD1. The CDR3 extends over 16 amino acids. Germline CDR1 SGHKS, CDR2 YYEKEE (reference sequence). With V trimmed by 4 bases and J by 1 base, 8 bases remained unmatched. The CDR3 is CASSHPGGQGNTEAFF. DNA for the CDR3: TGTGCCAGCAGCCATCCCGGGGGACAGGGGAACACTGAAGCTTTCTTT.

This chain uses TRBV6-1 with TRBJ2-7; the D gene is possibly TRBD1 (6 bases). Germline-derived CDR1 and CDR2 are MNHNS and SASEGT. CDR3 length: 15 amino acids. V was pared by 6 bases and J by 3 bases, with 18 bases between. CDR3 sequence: CASSPGTKRLYEQYF. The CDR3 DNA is TGTGCCAGCAGCCCCGGGACAAAGAGACTCTACGAGCAGTACTTC.

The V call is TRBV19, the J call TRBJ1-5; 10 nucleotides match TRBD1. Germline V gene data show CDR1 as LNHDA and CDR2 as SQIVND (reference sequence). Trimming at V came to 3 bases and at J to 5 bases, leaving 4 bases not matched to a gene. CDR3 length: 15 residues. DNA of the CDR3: TGTGCCAGTAGTATGGGACAGGGGTCTTATCAGCCCCAGCATTTT. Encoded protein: CASSMGQGSYQPQHF.

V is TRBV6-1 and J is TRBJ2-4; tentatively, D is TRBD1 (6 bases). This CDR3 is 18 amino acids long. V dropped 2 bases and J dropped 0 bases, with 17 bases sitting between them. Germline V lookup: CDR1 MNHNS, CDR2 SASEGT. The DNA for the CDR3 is TGTGCCAGCAGTGAATTTAATAGGGGGATGGTAGCCAAAAACATTCAGTACTTC. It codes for CASSEFNRGMVAKNIQYF.

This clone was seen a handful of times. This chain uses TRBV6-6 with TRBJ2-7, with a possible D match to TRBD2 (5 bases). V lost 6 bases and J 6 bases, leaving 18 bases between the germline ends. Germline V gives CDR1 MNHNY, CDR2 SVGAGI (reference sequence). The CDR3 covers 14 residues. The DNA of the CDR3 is TGTGCCAGCAGCACCGGAGGCAGTCGCGCCGAGCAGTACTTC. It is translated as CASSTGGSRAEQYF.

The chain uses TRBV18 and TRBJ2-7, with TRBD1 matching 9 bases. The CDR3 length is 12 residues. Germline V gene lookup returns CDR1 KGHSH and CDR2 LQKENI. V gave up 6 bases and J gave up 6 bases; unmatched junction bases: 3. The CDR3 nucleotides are TGTGCCAGCTCCAACAGGGGGCGCGAGCAGTACTTC. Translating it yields CASSNRGREQYF. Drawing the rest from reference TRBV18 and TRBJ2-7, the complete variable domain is NAGVMQNPRHLVRRRGQEARLRCSPMKGHSHVYWYRQLPEEGLKFMVYLQKENIIDESGMPKERFSAEFPKEGPSILRIQQVVRGDSAAYFCASSNRGREQYFGPGTRLTVT.

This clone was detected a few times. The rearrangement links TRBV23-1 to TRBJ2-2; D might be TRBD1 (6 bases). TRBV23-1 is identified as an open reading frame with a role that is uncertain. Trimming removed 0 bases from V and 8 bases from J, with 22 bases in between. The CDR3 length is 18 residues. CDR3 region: CASSQSYHGTNSCGELFF. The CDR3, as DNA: TGCGCCAGCAGTCAATCGTACCACGGGACAAATAGCTGTGGGGAGCTGTTTTTT.

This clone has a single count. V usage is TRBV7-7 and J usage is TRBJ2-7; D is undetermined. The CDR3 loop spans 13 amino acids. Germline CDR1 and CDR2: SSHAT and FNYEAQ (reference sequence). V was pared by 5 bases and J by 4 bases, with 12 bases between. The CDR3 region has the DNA TGTGCCAGCAGCCCCTTGGGCCTTTACGAGCAGTACTTC. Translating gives CASSPLGLYEQYF.

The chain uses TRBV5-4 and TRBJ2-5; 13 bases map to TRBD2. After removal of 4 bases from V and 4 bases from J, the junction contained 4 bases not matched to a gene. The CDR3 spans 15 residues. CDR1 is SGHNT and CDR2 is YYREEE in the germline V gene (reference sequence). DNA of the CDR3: TGTGCCAGCAGCGAACGACTAGCGGGAGGAGAGACCCAGTACTTC. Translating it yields CASSERLAGGETQYF.

The CDR3 sequence: CASSRTGSSNQPQHF. As DNA, the CDR3 is TGTGCCAGCAGCAGGACAGGGTCGAGCAATCAGCCCCAGCATTTT. The chain employs TRBV5-6 and TRBJ1-5, with TRBD1 matching over 8 bases. J gave up 1 base and V 4 bases, and 4 bases lay outside the gene matches. CDR3 length equals 15 residues. The germline gives CDR1 SGHDT, CDR2 YYEEEE.

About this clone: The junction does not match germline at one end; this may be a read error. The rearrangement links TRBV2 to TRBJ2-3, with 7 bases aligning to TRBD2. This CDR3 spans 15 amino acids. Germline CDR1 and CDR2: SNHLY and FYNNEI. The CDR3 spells CASSEARLAGDAQYF. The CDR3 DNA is TGTGCCAGCAGTGAAGCGCGACTAGCAGGAGATGCGCAGTATTTT.

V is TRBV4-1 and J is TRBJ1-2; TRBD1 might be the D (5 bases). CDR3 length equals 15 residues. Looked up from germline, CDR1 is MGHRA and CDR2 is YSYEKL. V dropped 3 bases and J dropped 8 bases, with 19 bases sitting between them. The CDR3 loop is CASSQAQGGPEGYTF. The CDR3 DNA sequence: TGCGCCAGCAGCCAGGCGCAGGGAGGTCCGGAGGGCTACACCTTC.

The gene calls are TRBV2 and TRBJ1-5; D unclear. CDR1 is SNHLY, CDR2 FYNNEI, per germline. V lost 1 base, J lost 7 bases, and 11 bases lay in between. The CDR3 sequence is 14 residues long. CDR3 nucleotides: TGTGCCAGCAGTGAAGAACATTCCCCCCAGCCCCAGCATTTT. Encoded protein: CASSEEHSPQPQHF.

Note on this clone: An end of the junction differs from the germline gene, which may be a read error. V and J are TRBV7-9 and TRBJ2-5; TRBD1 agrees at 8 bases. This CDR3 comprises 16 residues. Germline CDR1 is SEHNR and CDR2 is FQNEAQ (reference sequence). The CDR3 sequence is CSSSLPRTGRQETQYF. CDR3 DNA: TGTTCCAGCAGCTTACCTAGGACAGGGCGTCAAGAGACCCAGTACTTC.

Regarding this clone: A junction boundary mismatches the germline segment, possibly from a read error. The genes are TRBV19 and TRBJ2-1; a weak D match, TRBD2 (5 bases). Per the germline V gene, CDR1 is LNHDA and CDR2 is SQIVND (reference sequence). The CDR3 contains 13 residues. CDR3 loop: CASSLDYYNEQFF. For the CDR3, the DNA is TGTGCCAGTAGTCTAGACTACTACAATGAGCAGTTCTTC.

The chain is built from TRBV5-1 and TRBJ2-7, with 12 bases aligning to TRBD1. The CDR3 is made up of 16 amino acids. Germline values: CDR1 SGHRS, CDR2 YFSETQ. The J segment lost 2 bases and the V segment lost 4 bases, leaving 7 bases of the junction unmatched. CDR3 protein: CASSVRDRGPPYEQYF. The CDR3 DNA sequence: TGCGCCAGCAGCGTCCGGGACAGGGGGCCTCCCTACGAGCAGTACTTC.

The CDR3 loop is CASSRSGAVNYGYTF. The DNA for the CDR3 is TGTGCCAGCAGTAGGTCAGGGGCCGTTAACTATGGCTACACCTTC. The chain is built from TRBV27 and TRBJ1-2; weak D call: TRBD1 (6 bases). The V gene lost 5 bases and the J gene lost 1 base, with 14 bases spanning the gap. The CDR3 sequence is 15 residues long. Germline V gene data show CDR1 as MNHEY and CDR2 as SMNVEV (reference sequence).

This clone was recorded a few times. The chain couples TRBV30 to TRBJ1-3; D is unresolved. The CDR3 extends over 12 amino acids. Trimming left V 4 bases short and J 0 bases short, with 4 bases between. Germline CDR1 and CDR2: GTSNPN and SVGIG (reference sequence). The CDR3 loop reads CAWKASGNTIYF. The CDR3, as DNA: TGTGCCTGGAAAGCCTCTGGAAACACCATATATTTT.

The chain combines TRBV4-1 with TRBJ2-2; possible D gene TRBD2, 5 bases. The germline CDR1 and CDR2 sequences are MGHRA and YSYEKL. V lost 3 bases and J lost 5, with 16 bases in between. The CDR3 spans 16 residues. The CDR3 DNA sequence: TGCGCCAGCAGCCACAGAGGGTTTAGCGAAACCGGGGAGCTGTTTTTT. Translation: CASSHRGFSETGELFF.

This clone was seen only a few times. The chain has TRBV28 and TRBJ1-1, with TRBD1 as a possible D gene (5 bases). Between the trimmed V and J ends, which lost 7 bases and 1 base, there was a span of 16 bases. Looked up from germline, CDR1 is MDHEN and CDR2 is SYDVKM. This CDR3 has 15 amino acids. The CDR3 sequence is CASMGGWSWNTEAFF. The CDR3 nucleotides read TGTGCCAGCATGGGGGGATGGAGCTGGAACACTGAAGCTTTCTTT.

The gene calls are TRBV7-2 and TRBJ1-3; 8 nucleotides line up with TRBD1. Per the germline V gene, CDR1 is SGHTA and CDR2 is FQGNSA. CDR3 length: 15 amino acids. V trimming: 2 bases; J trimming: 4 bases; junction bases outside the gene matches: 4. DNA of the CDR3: TGTGCCAGCAGCTTATTCAGGGGGCTGGGAAACACCATATATTTT. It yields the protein CASSLFRGLGNTIYF.

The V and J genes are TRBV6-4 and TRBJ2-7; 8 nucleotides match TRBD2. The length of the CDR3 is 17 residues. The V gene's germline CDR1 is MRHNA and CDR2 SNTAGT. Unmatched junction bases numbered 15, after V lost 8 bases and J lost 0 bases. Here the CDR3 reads CASVERYSGISSYEQYF. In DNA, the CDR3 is TGTGCCAGCGTAGAGCGGTATAGCGGGATCAGCTCCTACGAGCAGTACTTC.

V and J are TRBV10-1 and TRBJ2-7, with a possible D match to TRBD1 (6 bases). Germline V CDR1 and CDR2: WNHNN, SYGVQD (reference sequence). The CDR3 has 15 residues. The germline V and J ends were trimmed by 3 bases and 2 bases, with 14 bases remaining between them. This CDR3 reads CASSDSRQVAYEQYF. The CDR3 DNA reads TGCGCCAGCAGTGACTCGAGACAGGTTGCCTACGAGCAGTACTTC.

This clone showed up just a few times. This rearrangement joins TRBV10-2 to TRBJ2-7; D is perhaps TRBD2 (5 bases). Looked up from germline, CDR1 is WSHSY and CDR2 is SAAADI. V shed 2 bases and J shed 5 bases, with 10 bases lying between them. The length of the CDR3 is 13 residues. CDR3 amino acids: CASSERLANEQYF. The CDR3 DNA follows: TGCGCCAGCAGTGAGCGGCTAGCAAACGAGCAGTACTTC.